This T cell receptor (beta chain) was sequenced in a study of blood T cells in healthy people across ages. The germline V gene encodes CDR1 KGHSH and CDR2 LQKENI. V shed 3 bases and J 9 bases; nucleotides not matched to a gene: 13. This CDR3 contains 15 residues. For the second PCR, which ran for about 6 to 11 cycles, a sample-barcoded 5' primer and a J-beta primer mix were used. TCRdb re-called the 5' RACE reads with MiXCR, one entry per CDR3 protein. The table has hundreds of thousands of distinct CDR3 sequences, under 25% seen once. The chain has TRBV18 and TRBJ2-5; 7 nucleotides match TRBD1. The sequenced material came from blood. The receptor's source is a man aged 65 to 85 in good health. The CDR3 DNA reads TGTGCCAGCTCACCTTCCCCCGGGACAGCCTACCCCCAGTACTTC. Residues: CASSPSPGTAYPQYF.